Below are 28 T cell receptor beta chains sequenced from a single sample in a study of T cells in Graves' hyperthyroidism and ophthalmopathy. Authors of the study amplified TCR beta CDR3 regions from RNA transcripts. The primer set for the first-round RT-PCR of the TCR CDR3 was HTBI. TCRdb re-derived calls from the multiplex PCR reads in MiXCR, one entry per CDR3 protein. The sample contains some 600,000 distinct CDR3 sequences, about 15% of which appear only once. Sequenced sample: blood. These receptors were collected from a woman between 25 and 40 years old with Graves' hyperthyroidism that later progressed to Graves' ophthalmopathy.

This clonotype was detected a few times. This chain links TRBV27 with TRBJ1-1; D gene unclear. CDR3 length equals 14 residues. Germline CDR1 is MNHEY and CDR2 is SMNVEV (reference sequence). Trimming removed 8 bases at V and 6 bases at J, with 19 bases between. CDR3 DNA: TGTGCCAGCTCCCCCGTGGAAACGAGCGCTGAAGCTTTCTTT. Its protein product is CASSPVETSAEAFF.

Remarks on this clonotype: A much bigger clone sits one base away, suggesting this may be a read error. The CDR3 end shows no conserved phenylalanine or tryptophan, and so a read error is likely. V gene TRBV20-1 combines with J gene TRBJ2-7, with 13 bases matching TRBD2. The V gene end was trimmed by 8 bases and the J gene end by 0 bases; junction bases not matched to a gene: 4. CDR1 is DFQATT and CDR2 is SNEGSKA in the germline V gene (reference sequence). CDR3 length: 14 amino acids. The CDR3 bases are TGCAGTTCCAGGACTAGCGGGAGCTCCTACGAGCAGTACCTC. Translation: CSSRTSGSSYEQYL.

This clonotype was counted at least ten times. This sequence joins TRBV28 and TRBJ2-5, with 7 bases fitting TRBD1. The germline CDR1 and CDR2 sequences are MDHEN and SYDVKM. V was pared by 6 bases and J by 5 bases, with 3 bases of the junction left unmatched. The CDR3 contains 12 residues. CDR3 sequence reads: CASRGGLETQYF. As DNA, the CDR3 is TGTGCCAGCAGAGGGGGCCTGGAGACCCAGTACTTC.

Concerning this clonotype: In this CDR3 the conserved last residue, phenylalanine or tryptophan, is missing, so a read error is likely. J is TRBJ1-3 and V is TRBV28, with a tentative D call TRBD1 (5 bases). V was pared by 8 bases and J by 6 bases, with 17 bases between. Germline V gene sequence: CDR1 MDHEN, CDR2 SYDVKM. This CDR3 spans 14 amino acids. Here the CDR3 reads CASHTGGAENTIYL. The CDR3 nucleotides are TGTGCCAGCCATACGGGGGGTGCGGAAAACACCATATATCTT.

This clonotype has a count of ten or more. J is TRBJ2-1 and V is TRBV12-3 or TRBV12-4; unclear D gene. Trimming took 6 bases from V and 9 from J, leaving 6 bases between them. The CDR3 is made up of 10 amino acids. The CDR3 region has the DNA TGTGCCAGCAGCCGACTTGAGCAGTTCTTC. Its protein is CASSRLEQFF.

The rearrangement joins TRBV20-1 to TRBJ2-3; 13 nucleotides align to TRBD2. CDR3 size: 15 residues. V shed 3 bases, J shed 2 bases, and the junction held 2 bases outside the gene matches. Per the germline V gene, CDR1 is DFQATT and CDR2 is SNEGSKA (reference sequence). CDR3 region: CSARGLAGITDTQYF. In nucleotides, the CDR3 is TGCAGTGCTAGGGGACTAGCGGGAATCACAGATACGCAGTATTTT.

This clonotype was recorded at least ten times. This chain links TRBV6-2 or TRBV6-3 with TRBJ2-3; either TRBD1 or TRBD2 may supply D (5 bases each). V lost 6 bases to trimming and J lost 1 base, with 17 bases between them. Germline CDR1 is MNHEY and CDR2 is SVGEGT. The CDR3 length is 16 residues. The CDR3 DNA is TGTGCCAGCAGGTCCCAGGGCGGAGGTGGCACAGATACGCAGTATTTT. It codes for CASRSQGGGGTDTQYF.

This clonotype was counted ten times or more. This chain joins TRBV2 and TRBJ2-1, with TRBD1 matching over 9 bases. Germline CDR1 reads SNHLY; CDR2 reads FYNNEI. The V segment lost 6 bases and the J segment 2 bases; nucleotides outside the gene matches: 20. The CDR3 is 20 amino acids. The CDR3 loop reads CASRGIPGQGSPGTYNEQFF. CDR3 nucleotide sequence: TGTGCCAGCAGGGGAATTCCGGGACAGGGAAGCCCGGGGACCTACAATGAGCAGTTCTTC.

The chain employs TRBV9 and TRBJ2-7, with 8 bases matching TRBD1. This CDR3 is 14 amino acids long. Germline CDR1 and CDR2: SGDLS and YYNGEE. Trimming took 4 bases from V and 7 from J; bases not matched to a gene: 10. In DNA form, the CDR3 reads TGTGCCAGCAGCTTAGGACAGGGACAAGGGGAGCAGTACTTC. Translated: CASSLGQGQGEQYF.

The chain joins TRBV4-2 to TRBJ2-1; the D gene is possibly TRBD2 (5 bases). CDR1 and CDR2 (germline): LGHNA, YNFKEQ. This CDR3 contains 16 residues. V was shortened by 1 base and J by 0 bases, with 10 bases between the two germline ends. CDR3 loop: CASSQATGSSYNEQFF. CDR3 sequence (DNA): TGTGCCAGCAGCCAAGCAACGGGGAGCTCCTACAATGAGCAGTTCTTC.

This clonotype was seen at least ten times. The rearrangement uses TRBV20-1 and TRBJ1-4; TRBD1 agrees at 9 bases. CDR1 and CDR2 from the germline V gene are DFQATT and SNEGSKA (reference sequence). The CDR3 extends over 13 amino acids. The junction had 4 bases not matched to a gene; V was cut back by 6 bases and J by 5 bases. The CDR3 sequence is CSAPGQGNEKLFF. In nucleotides, the CDR3 is TGCAGTGCCCCCGGACAGGGGAATGAAAAACTGTTTTTT.

The chain couples TRBV6-1 to TRBJ2-2; tentative D call: TRBD2 (6 bases). Germline-derived CDR1 and CDR2 are MNHNS and SASEGT. This CDR3 has 12 amino acids. The CDR3 sequence is CVKAGSDGELFF. The CDR3 region has the DNA TGTGTCAAGGCGGGATCTGACGGGGAGCTGTTTTTT.

As concerns this clonotype: This may be a read error, as it is one base from a much larger clone. DNA of the CDR3: TGTGCCAGCAGCGTCCCGGGACAGGGGATACATGGCTACACCTTC. Protein: CASSVPGQGIHGYTF. The J gene is TRBJ1-2, the V gene TRBV9; 10 bases are a match to TRBD1. Germline V gene lookup returns CDR1 SGDLS and CDR2 YYNGEE. There are 15 residues in the CDR3. V shed 2 bases and J 6 bases; nucleotides not matched to a gene: 7.

This clonotype has at least ten counts. This chain uses TRBV5-1 with TRBJ2-2, with D unclear. This CDR3 comprises 15 residues. The germline V gene has CDR1 SGHRS and CDR2 YFSETQ. The germline V and J ends were trimmed by 2 bases and 1 base, with 9 bases remaining between them. CDR3 amino acids: CASSFAVQNTGELFF. Written as DNA, the CDR3 is TGCGCCAGCAGCTTTGCAGTTCAGAACACCGGGGAGCTGTTTTTT.

This clonotype came up many times. The chain is built from TRBV2 and TRBJ2-1; D is uncertain. CDR3 size: 10 residues. The V gene lost 6 bases and the J gene lost 12 bases, with 9 bases spanning the gap. Germline CDR1 reads SNHLY; CDR2 reads FYNNEI. CDR3 nucleotides: TGTGCCAGCAGCGGGTTGGTGCAGTTCTTC. Translating it yields CASSGLVQFF.

The rearrangement uses TRBV30 and TRBJ1-1; D is possibly TRBD1 (5 bases). Germline V CDR1 and CDR2: GTSNPN, SVGIG (reference sequence). The CDR3 totals 13 residues. V dropped 2 bases and J dropped 5 bases, with 12 bases sitting between them. The DNA of the CDR3 is TGTGCCTGGAGTTGGGGGGGGAGGACTGAAGCTTTCTTT. Its translation: CAWSWGGRTEAFF. Full variable domain (remainder filled in from reference TRBV30 and TRBJ1-1): SQTIHQWPATLVQPVGSPLSLECTVEGTSNPNLYWYRQAAGRGLQLLFYSVGIGQISSEVPQNLSASRPQDRQFILSSKKLLLSDSGFYLCAWSWGGRTEAFFGQGTRLTVV.

This clonotype was detected a few times. The rearrangement uses TRBV19 and TRBJ2-7, with D possibly TRBD2 on 5 matching bases. Germline values: CDR1 LNHDA, CDR2 SQIVND (reference sequence). The V end was cut by 5 bases, the J end by 4 bases, with 18 bases between. This CDR3 is 15 amino acids long. The CDR3 DNA sequence: TGTGCCAGTAGTCAACTTGACGGGAAAGTTTACGAGCAGTACTTC. This encodes CASSQLDGKVYEQYF.

CDR3 sequence reads: CAWSGTSGRLGTDTQYF. The CDR3 nucleotides are TGTGCCTGGAGCGGGACTAGCGGGAGGCTTGGCACAGATACGCAGTATTTT. This chain links TRBV30 with TRBJ2-3; 15 bases fit TRBD2. The V segment lost 3 bases and the J segment 1 base; nucleotides outside the gene matches: 5. From germline, CDR1 is GTSNPN and CDR2 SVGIG (reference sequence). The CDR3 sequence is 17 residues long.

This clonotype was detected many times. V usage is TRBV6-1 and J usage is TRBJ1-1; tentatively, D is TRBD1 (6 bases). Germline V gene data show CDR1 as MNHNS and CDR2 as SASEGT. This CDR3 region has 13 residues. V was shortened by 7 bases and J by 4 bases, with 13 bases between the two germline ends. The CDR3 region is CASTQGRGTEAFF. The CDR3 DNA reads TGTGCCAGCACCCAGGGGAGGGGCACTGAAGCTTTCTTT.

This clonotype was detected many times. The rearrangement uses TRBV12-3 or TRBV12-4 and TRBJ2-5, with 11 bases fitting TRBD2. With V trimmed by 5 bases and J by 9 bases, 11 bases remained unmatched. This CDR3 has 15 residues. The CDR3 DNA sequence: TGTGCCAGCAGTACGGGACTAGCGGACTTTCAGGCCCAGTACTTC. Translated, it gives CASSTGLADFQAQYF.

This clonotype has a handful of counts. The chain employs TRBV20-1 and TRBJ2-7, with D uncertain. The CDR3 has 14 residues. Germline V gives CDR1 DFQATT, CDR2 SNEGSKA (reference sequence). V was trimmed by 1 base and J by 2 bases, leaving 12 bases between them. DNA of the CDR3: TGCAGTGCTAGAGTCGAGACAAGTCCCTACGAGCAGTACTTC. Translation gives CSARVETSPYEQYF.

Ten or more counts support this clonotype. V is TRBV7-9 and J is TRBJ2-1; 8 bases line up with TRBD2. The CDR3 extends over 16 amino acids. Germline V CDR1 and CDR2: SEHNR, FQNEAQ (reference sequence). The J segment lost 6 bases and the V segment lost 6 bases, leaving 13 bases of the junction unmatched. The DNA for the CDR3 is TGTGCCAGCAGGCTAGCGGCCAGCGGGAGTTCCAATGAGCAGTTCTTC. Translated: CASRLAASGSSNEQFF.

In its sample, this clonotype was seen many times. V gene TRBV3-1 combines with J gene TRBJ2-2; D is unresolved. The CDR3 has 14 amino acids. V was pared by 0 bases and J by 6 bases, with 8 bases between. Per germline, CDR1 LGHDT and CDR2 YNNKEL (reference sequence). The CDR3 protein is CASSQEGGPGELFF. The CDR3 region has the DNA TGTGCCAGCAGCCAAGAAGGTGGACCCGGGGAGCTGTTTTTT. The whole variable domain, filled in from reference TRBV3-1 and TRBJ2-2, reads DTAVSQTPKYLVTQMGNDKSIKCEQNLGHDTMYWYKQDSKKFLKIMFSYNNKELIINETVPNRFSPKSPDKAHLNLHINSLELGDSAVYFCASSQEGGPGELFFGEGSRLTVL.

This clonotype showed up just a few times. V gene TRBV6-8 combines with J gene TRBJ2-2; D may be TRBD2 (6 bases). The V and J ends lost 2 bases and 7 bases respectively, with 26 bases between them. Germline values: CDR1 MNHGY, CDR2 SAAAGT. The CDR3 runs 19 residues. The CDR3 DNA sequence: TGTGCCAGCAGTTACCACTTCCGACTAGTTAGAAGAAAAATCGGGGAGCTGTTTTTT. Translated: CASSYHFRLVRRKIGELFF.

The chain combines TRBV9 with TRBJ2-5; D is tentatively TRBD1 or TRBD2 (5 bases each). Germline V gene sequence: CDR1 SGDLS, CDR2 YYNGEE. Trimming removed 3 bases at V and 5 bases at J, with 23 bases between. The CDR3 has 17 residues. CDR3 residues: CASSGRDRTGEWETQYF. DNA for the CDR3: TGTGCCAGCAGCGGACGGGACCGAACGGGCGAATGGGAGACCCAGTACTTC.

This clonotype was counted at least ten times. The gene calls are TRBV13 and TRBJ1-2; D is possibly TRBD1 (6 bases). Trimming took 3 bases from V and 1 from J, leaving 12 bases between them. The CDR3 sequence is 15 residues long. Germline loops: CDR1 PRHDT, CDR2 FYEKMQ (reference sequence). This CDR3 reads CASSFGGGLNYGYTF. The CDR3 coding sequence is TGTGCCAGCAGCTTCGGGGGCGGTCTTAACTATGGCTACACCTTC.

This clonotype was recorded many times. The chain recombines TRBV6-2 or TRBV6-3 with TRBJ1-2; a possible D gene is TRBD1 (6 bases). The germline V gene has CDR1 MNHEY and CDR2 SVGEGT. There are 14 residues in the CDR3. The V gene lost 7 bases and the J gene lost 0 bases, with 12 bases spanning the gap. The DNA for the CDR3 is TGTGCCAGCACCGTGACAGGATCTAACTATGGCTACACCTTC. Its protein is CASTVTGSNYGYTF.

This clonotype was found many times. The chain couples TRBV2 to TRBJ1-1; no definite D call. Trimming took off 8 bases at V and 6 bases at J, with 13 bases between the two ends. The germline CDR1 and CDR2 sequences are SNHLY and FYNNEI. CDR3 length equals 12 residues. The CDR3 DNA reads TGTGCCAGCCTCTCGGGTAACTCTGAAGCTTTCTTT. The encoded protein is CASLSGNSEAFF.